The 31 T cell receptor beta chains presented below share a single source sample, sequenced in a study of regulatory T cells in long-lasting Graves disease. Assembly of TCR beta libraries relied on iRepertoire HTBI primers together with Arm-PCR of CDR3 regions. TCRdb called the multiplex PCR reads again in MiXCR, with one record for every CDR3 protein. The sample includes approximately 350,000 distinct CDR3 sequences, over 15% of them seen just once. Specified time point: newly diagnosed GD, antithyroid drugs for less than 3 months. The TCR library used RNA extracted from PBMCs. These data were likewise used in another study, on T cells in Graves' hyperthyroidism and ophthalmopathy.

Sequencing was performed on peripheral blood mononuclear cells (PBMCs), taken at new diagnosis, from a patient treated with antithyroid drugs. The receptors were sampled from a middle-aged man with Graves disease.

The CDR3 bases are TGTGCCAGCAGCTTAGCGCGGTTAAGCTTCTATGGCTACACCTTC. Translation: CASSLARLSFYGYTF. V usage is TRBV7-8 and J usage is TRBJ1-2; the D is unclear. The CDR3 length is 15 residues. Between the trimmed V and J ends, which lost 0 bases and 4 bases, there was a span of 12 bases. Germline loops: CDR1 SGHVS, CDR2 FQNEAQ.

This clonotype was detected only a few times. The chain carries TRBV4-1 and TRBJ2-7, with D unclear. The length of the CDR3 is 15 residues. Germline V lookup: CDR1 MGHRA, CDR2 YSYEKL. V lost 5 bases and J 4 bases, leaving 18 bases between the germline ends. CDR3 amino acids: CASSDGRKVKYEQYF. CDR3 DNA sequence: TGCGCCAGCAGCGACGGACGGAAAGTAAAATACGAGCAGTACTTC.

The V and J genes are TRBV11-3 and TRBJ2-5; D uncertain. CDR1 and CDR2 (germline): SGHNT, YENEEA. The CDR3 consists of 13 residues. The V gene lost 5 bases and the J gene lost 0 bases, with 7 bases spanning the gap. CDR3 sequence reads: CASSADNQETQYF. CDR3 coding DNA: TGTGCCAGCAGCGCCGATAACCAAGAGACCCAGTACTTC.

The chain uses TRBV11-3 and TRBJ2-3; D may correspond to TRBD1 or TRBD2 (5 bases each). The length of the CDR3 is 14 residues. The germline V and J ends were trimmed by 5 bases and 5 bases, with 14 bases remaining between them. Germline values: CDR1 SGHNT, CDR2 YENEEA. Written as DNA, the CDR3 is TGTGCCAGCAGCCCTGGGACGGGCCAAGATACGCAGTATTTT. It yields the protein CASSPGTGQDTQYF.

The chain carries TRBV19 and TRBJ2-1; no definite D call. Germline V CDR1 and CDR2: LNHDA, SQIVND (reference sequence). V lost 6 bases to trimming and J lost 6 bases, with 15 bases between them. The CDR3 is 14 amino acids. For the CDR3, the DNA is TGTGCCAGTAGCCCCGAATACTTACTCAATGAGCAGTTCTTC. Translation gives CASSPEYLLNEQFF.

The chain carries TRBV6-2 or TRBV6-3 and TRBJ2-7; D remains ambiguous. Per germline, CDR1 MNHEY and CDR2 SVGEGT. V lost 5 bases and J lost 6, with 17 bases in between. The CDR3 is 14 amino acids. The CDR3 protein is CASSAYSLNPEQYF. CDR3 in DNA: TGTGCCAGCAGTGCGTACTCATTAAATCCCGAGCAGTACTTC.

This clonotype was picked up many times. V gene TRBV5-1 combines with J gene TRBJ2-2; possible D gene TRBD2, 6 bases. The CDR3 is 15 amino acids. V lost 2 bases to trimming and J lost 4 bases, with 12 bases between them. Germline loops: CDR1 SGHRS, CDR2 YFSETQ. CDR3: CASSFRTITTGELFF. The DNA of the CDR3 is TGCGCCAGCAGCTTTCGGACTATCACCACCGGGGAGCTGTTTTTT.

In this sample, this clonotype turned up many times. J is TRBJ2-2 and V is TRBV28; D uncertain. The CDR3 has 12 amino acids. Trimming shortened V by 5 bases and J by 6 bases, and 7 bases separated the two germline ends. CDR1 is MDHEN and CDR2 is SYDVKM in the germline V gene. CDR3 nucleotide sequence: TGTGCCAGCAGTCCCTATTCCGGGGAGCTGTTTTTT. Its translation: CASSPYSGELFF. The whole variable domain, filled in from reference TRBV28 and TRBJ2-2, reads DVKVTQSSRYLVKRTGEKVFLECVQDMDHENMFWYRQDPGLGLRLIYFSYDVKMKEKGDIPEGYSVSREKKERFSLILESASTNQTSMYLCASSPYSGELFFGEGSRLTVL.

As for this clonotype: This may stem from a read error, because a much larger clone lies one nucleotide away. The rearrangement uses TRBV12-5 and TRBJ2-1; the D gene is possibly TRBD1 (6 bases). Germline CDR1 reads LGHNT; CDR2 reads FRNRAP. The CDR3 spans 14 residues. CDR3 protein: CSSGFPDSYNEQFF. The CDR3 nucleotides are TGTTCTAGTGGTTTCCCGGACAGTTACAATGAGCAGTTCTTC.

This clonotype was counted only a few times. The chain employs TRBV24-1 and TRBJ2-7; D uncertain. The CDR3 has 14 amino acids. The V end lost 4 bases, the J end lost 6 bases, and 15 bases lay between the germline ends. CDR1 KGHDR and CDR2 SFDVKD come from the germline V gene. In nucleotides, the CDR3 is TGTGCCACCAGTGACCCCGGAACTTTTGGCGAGCAGTACTTC. Translating gives CATSDPGTFGEQYF.

This clonotype was seen only a few times. The rearrangement uses TRBV20-1 and TRBJ2-1; D not certain. V shed 4 bases and J shed 4 bases, with 5 bases lying between them. This CDR3 spans 11 amino acids. Germline-derived CDR1 and CDR2 are DFQATT and SNEGSKA (reference sequence). The DNA of the CDR3 is TGCAGTGCTAACCGGTACAATGAGCAGTTCTTC. Its protein is CSANRYNEQFF.

This clonotype was counted a few times. This sequence joins TRBV11-3 and TRBJ2-1; D remains unclear. CDR1 is SGHNT and CDR2 is YENEEA in the germline V gene. The length of the CDR3 is 15 residues. V gave up 1 base and J gave up 6 bases, with 13 bases separating them. The CDR3 sequence is CASSLGLATINEQFF. CDR3 DNA: TGTGCCAGCAGCTTAGGTCTTGCCACGATCAATGAGCAGTTCTTC.

This clonotype showed up just a few times. This rearrangement joins TRBV4-1 to TRBJ2-1; tentatively, D is TRBD2 (6 bases). The CDR3 runs to 14 residues. The V gene lost 5 bases and the J gene lost 2 bases, with 10 bases spanning the gap. Germline V CDR1 and CDR2: MGHRA, YSYEKL. The CDR3 coding sequence is TGCGCCAGCAGCAGACTAGTTCCCTACAATGAGCAGTTCTTC. Translation gives CASSRLVPYNEQFF.

Only a few counts were recorded for this clonotype. V usage is TRBV9 and J usage is TRBJ2-3, with D unresolved. Germline V gene lookup returns CDR1 SGDLS and CDR2 YYNGEE. The CDR3 covers 13 residues. Trimming pared 4 bases from V and 2 bases from J, leaving 8 bases between. The CDR3 DNA is TGTGCCAGCAGCCCCCAGACCACAGATACGCAGTATTTT. It is translated as CASSPQTTDTQYF.

This clonotype was detected a few times. This chain uses TRBV12-3 or TRBV12-4 with TRBJ1-5, with D hard to call. The CDR3 totals 12 residues. The V end lost 1 base, the J end lost 10 bases, and 8 bases lay between the germline ends. The CDR3 loop reads CASSLEVSPQHF. The CDR3 region has the DNA TGTGCCAGCAGTTTAGAAGTCTCCCCCCAGCATTTT.

This clonotype was detected many times. The chain recombines TRBV14 with TRBJ1-4, with no clear D. This CDR3 is built from 14 residues. CDR1 and CDR2 from the germline V gene are SGHDN and FVKESK. Trimming removed 5 bases at V and 10 bases at J, with 17 bases between. The CDR3 sequence: CASSKDTTDGKLFF. CDR3 bases: TGTGCCAGCAGCAAGGATACCACGGACGGAAAACTGTTTTTT.

This clonotype was found a few times. The rearrangement joins TRBV4-1 to TRBJ1-5; 7 bases align to TRBD1. The V and J ends lost 4 bases and 7 bases, in that order; junction bases with no gene match: 4. The CDR3 length is 13 residues. Germline CDR1 reads MGHRA; CDR2 reads YSYEKL. The CDR3 protein is CASSPTGVQPQHF. The CDR3 coding sequence is TGCGCCAGCAGCCCCACAGGGGTCCAGCCCCAGCATTTT.

This clonotype was observed many times. The rearrangement links TRBV2 to TRBJ1-2; no reliable D call. CDR1 and CDR2 (germline): SNHLY, FYNNEI. Trimming took 6 bases from V and 0 from J, leaving 11 bases between them. The CDR3 spans 14 residues. The CDR3 bases are TGTGCCAGCAGGGGGAGGACTCCTAACTATGGCTACACCTTC. This translates into CASRGRTPNYGYTF.

This clonotype was counted at least ten times. The genes are TRBV19 and TRBJ2-1; no reliable D call. Trimming took off 11 bases at V and 7 bases at J, with 21 bases between the two ends. The CDR3 length is 14 residues. Germline loops: CDR1 LNHDA, CDR2 SQIVND (reference sequence). CDR3 DNA sequence: TGTGCCGCCGGCGGACCCCGTCAGGAGAATGAGCAGTTCTTC. This encodes CAAGGPRQENEQFF. The full variable domain, rest sourced from reference TRBV19 and TRBJ2-1, is DGGITQSPKYLFRKEGQNVTLSCEQNLNHDAMYWYRQDPGQGLRLIYYSQIVNDFQKGDIAEGYSVSREKKESFPLTVTSAQKNPTAFYLCAAGGPRQENEQFFGPGTRLTVL.

This clonotype came up many times. The rearrangement uses TRBV3-1 and TRBJ1-3; D remains unclear. Germline V gene sequence: CDR1 LGHDT, CDR2 YNNKEL (reference sequence). This CDR3 is 14 amino acids long. V lost 3 bases and J 4 bases, leaving 10 bases between the germline ends. Here the CDR3 DNA reads TGTGCCAGCAGCCATGCAGGAGCGGGAAACACCATATATTTT. Translated: CASSHAGAGNTIYF.

This chain joins TRBV7-2 and TRBJ2-5; 12 nucleotides agree with TRBD2. This CDR3 region has 14 residues. Losses at the gene ends were 8 bases for V and 5 bases for J; bases not matched to a gene: 6. Germline V gives CDR1 SGHTA, CDR2 FQGNSA. Here the CDR3 DNA reads TGTGCCAGCGCTACTAGCGGGGGGCGGGAGACCCAGTACTTC. Its protein product is CASATSGGRETQYF.

The chain carries TRBV5-4 and TRBJ2-2; D not resolved. The CDR3 covers 15 residues. In germline, CDR1 is SGHNT, CDR2 YYREEE (reference sequence). Deletions cut 1 base from V and 6 bases from J, with 13 bases between. This CDR3 is CASSLNGRRAGELFF. The CDR3 coding sequence is TGTGCCAGCAGCTTGAATGGGCGCCGGGCCGGGGAGCTGTTTTTT.

In its sample, this clonotype was seen many times. The V gene is TRBV30, the J gene TRBJ2-5; D might be TRBD2 (7 bases). Germline CDR1 reads GTSNPN; CDR2 reads SVGIG (reference sequence). This CDR3 spans 12 amino acids. The V end lost 1 base, the J end lost 12 bases, and 15 bases lay between the germline ends. CDR3 coding DNA: TGTGCCTGGAGTGCCCGCTCGGGGGGCAAGTACTTC. It is translated as CAWSARSGGKYF.

This clonotype was detected a few times. V gene TRBV7-8 combines with J gene TRBJ2-7; 9 bases align to TRBD1. The V gene end was trimmed by 5 bases and the J gene end by 3 bases; junction bases not matched to a gene: 14. This CDR3 comprises 17 residues. The V gene's germline CDR1 is SGHVS and CDR2 FQNEAQ. CDR3 in DNA: TGTGCCAGCAGCCATAGGGGCACAGGGGGCGCCTACTACGAGCAGTACTTC. Translation gives CASSHRGTGGAYYEQYF.

This clonotype was recorded many times. One end of the junction varies from germline; a read error may be responsible. The chain has TRBV5-1 and TRBJ2-5, with 7 bases that match TRBD1. In germline, CDR1 is SGHRS, CDR2 YFSETQ. This CDR3 comprises 14 residues. This CDR3 reads CASSLQGLQETQYF. The CDR3 DNA reads TGTGCCAGCAGCTTACAGGGGCTCCAAGAGACCCAGTACTTC.

This clonotype was picked up many times. The chain recombines TRBV20-1 with TRBJ2-7; 10 positions match TRBD2. V trimming: 3 bases; J trimming: 4 bases; junction bases outside the gene matches: 21. The CDR3 has 19 residues. Germline CDR1 DFQATT, CDR2 SNEGSKA (reference sequence). CDR3 in DNA: TGCAGTGCTAGCCCTTGGGGTAGCGGGGGGATTGGGGGGTTTTACGAGCAGTACTTC. Its translation is CSASPWGSGGIGGFYEQYF.

This clonotype has at least ten counts. The rearrangement links TRBV7-3 to TRBJ2-2; the D gene is possibly TRBD2 (6 bases). Trimming shortened V by 6 bases and J by 8 bases, and 16 bases separated the two germline ends. The CDR3 length is 14 residues. Per the germline V gene, CDR1 is SGHTA and CDR2 is FQGTGA. The CDR3 region is CASRVTGETGELFF. DNA of the CDR3: TGTGCCAGCAGAGTTACGGGGGAAACAGGGGAGCTGTTTTTT.

The chain has TRBV6-2 or TRBV6-3 and TRBJ2-3; perhaps TRBD1 as D (6 bases). V gave up 4 bases and J gave up 2 bases, with 13 bases separating them. CDR3 size: 15 residues. Germline-derived CDR1 and CDR2 are MNHEY and SVGEGT. CDR3 nucleotide sequence: TGTGCCAGCAGTTTTCGACAGGCGTTCACAGATACGCAGTATTTT. Amino acid sequence: CASSFRQAFTDTQYF.

In this sample, this clonotype turned up many times. Mismatch with germline at one junction end may stem from a read error. The rearrangement joins TRBV28 to TRBJ1-4, with 8 bases identical to TRBD1. The CDR3 sequence is 15 residues long. From germline, CDR1 is MDHEN and CDR2 SYDVKM. The CDR3 DNA reads TGTGCCAGCAGTCCCGACAGGGGAACGAATGAAAAACCGTTTTTT. It yields the protein CASSPDRGTNEKPFF.

Note on this clonotype: At one of its ends the junction is not consistent with the germline gene, which may arise from a read error. The chain employs TRBV28 and TRBJ1-1; 12 bases align to TRBD1. This CDR3 region has 18 residues. Germline lookup yields CDR1 MDHEN and CDR2 SYDVKM. CDR3 residues: CASSPPVPGQGAGTEAFF. CDR3 nucleotides: TGTGCCAGCAGTCCACCAGTTCCGGGACAGGGGGCGGGGACTGAAGCCTTCTTT.

This clonotype was picked up many times. CDR3 DNA: TGTGCCAGCAGCAACGTTGGACAGGCTACTGAAGCTTTCTTT. This sequence encodes CASSNVGQATEAFF. The chain joins TRBV5-4 to TRBJ1-1; 7 bases align to TRBD1. CDR1 and CDR2 (germline): SGHNT, YYREEE (reference sequence). V shed 4 bases and J 5 bases; nucleotides not matched to a gene: 8. The CDR3 covers 14 residues.